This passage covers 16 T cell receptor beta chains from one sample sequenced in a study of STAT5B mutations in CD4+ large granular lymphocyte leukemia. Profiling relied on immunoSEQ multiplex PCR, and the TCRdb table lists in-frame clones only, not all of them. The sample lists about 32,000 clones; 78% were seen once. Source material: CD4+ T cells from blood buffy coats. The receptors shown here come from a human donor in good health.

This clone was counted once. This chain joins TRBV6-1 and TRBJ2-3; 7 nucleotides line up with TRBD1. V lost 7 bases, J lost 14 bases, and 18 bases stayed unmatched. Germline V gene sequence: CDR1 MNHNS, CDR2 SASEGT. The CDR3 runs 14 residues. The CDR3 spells CASTPGQLTVSAYF. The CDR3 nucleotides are TGTGCCAGCACCCCGGGACAGCTAACGGTTTCGGCGTATTTT.

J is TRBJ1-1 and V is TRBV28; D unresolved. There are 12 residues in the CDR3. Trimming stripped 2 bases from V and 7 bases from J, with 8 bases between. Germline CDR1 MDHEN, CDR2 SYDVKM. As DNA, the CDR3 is TGTGCCAGCAGTTTACCCCCAGGTGAAGCTTTCTTT. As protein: CASSLPPGEAFF. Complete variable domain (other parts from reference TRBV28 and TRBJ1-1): DVKVTQSSRYLVKRTGEKVFLECVQDMDHENMFWYRQDPGLGLRLIYFSYDVKMKEKGDIPEGYSVSREKKERFSLILESASTNQTSMYLCASSLPPGEAFFGQGTRLTVV.

In DNA, the CDR3 is TGTGCCTGGAGTATGGAGGGAATTGGATATGGCTACACCTTC. It is translated as CAWSMEGIGYGYTF. The V call is TRBV30, the J call TRBJ1-2, with unresolved D. Trimming cost V 2 bases and J 5 bases, with 15 bases left between them. This CDR3 has 14 amino acids. CDR1 is GTSNPN, CDR2 SVGIG, per germline (reference sequence).

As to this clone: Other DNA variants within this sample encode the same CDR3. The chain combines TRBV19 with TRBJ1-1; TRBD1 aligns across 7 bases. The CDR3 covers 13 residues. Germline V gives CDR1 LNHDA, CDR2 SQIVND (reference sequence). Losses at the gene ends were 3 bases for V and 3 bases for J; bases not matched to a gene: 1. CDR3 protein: CASSIDRDTEAFF. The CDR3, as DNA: TGTGCCAGTAGTATTGACAGGGACACTGAAGCTTTCTTT.

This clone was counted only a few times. The CDR3 here is CASSLDSRDTEAFF. CDR3 bases: TGTGCCAGCAGCTTGGACAGCCGGGACACTGAAGCTTTCTTT. The chain combines TRBV5-4 with TRBJ1-1; D remains ambiguous. Per the germline V gene, CDR1 is SGHNT and CDR2 is YYREEE (reference sequence). This CDR3 is built from 14 residues. The ends were cut back, 0 bases at V and 3 bases at J, with 9 bases in the middle.

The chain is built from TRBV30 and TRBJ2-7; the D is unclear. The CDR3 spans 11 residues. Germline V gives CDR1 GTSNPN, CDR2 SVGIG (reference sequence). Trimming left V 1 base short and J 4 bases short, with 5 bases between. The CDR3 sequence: CAWSGIYEQYF. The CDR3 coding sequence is TGTGCCTGGAGTGGTATTTACGAGCAGTACTTC.

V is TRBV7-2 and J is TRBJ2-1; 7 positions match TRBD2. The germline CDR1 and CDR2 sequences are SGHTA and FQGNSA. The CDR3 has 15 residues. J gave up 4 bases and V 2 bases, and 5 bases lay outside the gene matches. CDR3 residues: CASSLRLAEYNEQFF. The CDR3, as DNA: TGTGCCAGCAGCTTAAGGCTAGCGGAATACAATGAGCAGTTCTTC.

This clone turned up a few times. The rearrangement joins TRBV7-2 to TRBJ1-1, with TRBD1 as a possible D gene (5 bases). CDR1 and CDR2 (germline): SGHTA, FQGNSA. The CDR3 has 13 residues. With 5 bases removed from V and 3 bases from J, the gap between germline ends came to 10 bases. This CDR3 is CASSRDGYTEAFF. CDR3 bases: TGTGCCAGCAGCCGGGACGGATACACTGAAGCTTTCTTT.

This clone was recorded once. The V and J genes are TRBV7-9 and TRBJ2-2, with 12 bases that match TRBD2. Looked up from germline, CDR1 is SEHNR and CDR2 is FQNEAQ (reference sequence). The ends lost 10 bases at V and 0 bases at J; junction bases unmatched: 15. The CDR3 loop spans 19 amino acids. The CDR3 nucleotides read TGTGCCACCACGCGGGCGGCGCTAGCGGGAGGGGCGAACACCGGGGAGCTGTTTTTT. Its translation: CATTRAALAGGANTGELFF.

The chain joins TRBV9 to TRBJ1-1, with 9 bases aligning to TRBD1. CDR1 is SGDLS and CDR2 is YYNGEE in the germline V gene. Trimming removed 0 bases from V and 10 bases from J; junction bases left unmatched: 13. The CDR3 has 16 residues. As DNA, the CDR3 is TGTGCCAGCAGCGTAGTAGTAGGGACAGGGTCAAGAGGAGCTTTCTTT. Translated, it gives CASSVVVGTGSRGAFF.

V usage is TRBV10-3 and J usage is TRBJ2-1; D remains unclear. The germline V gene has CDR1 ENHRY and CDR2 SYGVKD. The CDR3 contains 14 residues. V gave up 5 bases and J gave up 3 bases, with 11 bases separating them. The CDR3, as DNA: TGTGCCATCAGTAACATCGGCGGCTACAATGAGCAGTTCTTC. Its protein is CAISNIGGYNEQFF.

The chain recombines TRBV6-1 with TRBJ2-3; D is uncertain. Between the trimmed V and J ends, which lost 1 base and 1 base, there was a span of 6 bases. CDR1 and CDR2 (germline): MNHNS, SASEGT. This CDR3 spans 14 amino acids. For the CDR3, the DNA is TGTGCCAGCAGTGAAGTGGCAGGCACAGATACGCAGTATTTT. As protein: CASSEVAGTDTQYF.

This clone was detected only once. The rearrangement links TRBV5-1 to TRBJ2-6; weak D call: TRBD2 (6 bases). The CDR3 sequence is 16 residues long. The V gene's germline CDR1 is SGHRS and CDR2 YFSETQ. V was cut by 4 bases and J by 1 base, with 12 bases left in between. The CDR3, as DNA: TGCGCCAGCAGCAGTAGGGCGGGGTCTGGGGCCAACGTCCTGACTTTC. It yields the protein CASSSRAGSGANVLTF.

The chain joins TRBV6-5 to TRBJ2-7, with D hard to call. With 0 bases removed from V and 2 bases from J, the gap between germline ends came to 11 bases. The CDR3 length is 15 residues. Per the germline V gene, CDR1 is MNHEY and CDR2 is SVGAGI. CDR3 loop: CASSYSRTATYEQYF. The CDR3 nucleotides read TGTGCCAGCAGTTACTCGAGAACAGCTACCTACGAGCAGTACTTC.

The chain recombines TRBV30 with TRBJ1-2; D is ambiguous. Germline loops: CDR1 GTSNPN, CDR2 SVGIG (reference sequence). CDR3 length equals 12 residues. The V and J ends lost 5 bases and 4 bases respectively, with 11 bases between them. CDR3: CAWAGPGYGYTF. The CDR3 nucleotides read TGTGCCTGGGCTGGCCCGGGCTATGGCTACACCTTC.

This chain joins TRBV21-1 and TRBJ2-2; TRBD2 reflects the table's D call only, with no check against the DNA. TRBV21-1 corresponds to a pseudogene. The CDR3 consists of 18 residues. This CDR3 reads CASSKIGTSGGTTGELFF. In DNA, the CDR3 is TGTGCCAGCAGCAAGATAGGGACTAGCGGGGGCACCACCGGGGAGCTGTTTTTT.